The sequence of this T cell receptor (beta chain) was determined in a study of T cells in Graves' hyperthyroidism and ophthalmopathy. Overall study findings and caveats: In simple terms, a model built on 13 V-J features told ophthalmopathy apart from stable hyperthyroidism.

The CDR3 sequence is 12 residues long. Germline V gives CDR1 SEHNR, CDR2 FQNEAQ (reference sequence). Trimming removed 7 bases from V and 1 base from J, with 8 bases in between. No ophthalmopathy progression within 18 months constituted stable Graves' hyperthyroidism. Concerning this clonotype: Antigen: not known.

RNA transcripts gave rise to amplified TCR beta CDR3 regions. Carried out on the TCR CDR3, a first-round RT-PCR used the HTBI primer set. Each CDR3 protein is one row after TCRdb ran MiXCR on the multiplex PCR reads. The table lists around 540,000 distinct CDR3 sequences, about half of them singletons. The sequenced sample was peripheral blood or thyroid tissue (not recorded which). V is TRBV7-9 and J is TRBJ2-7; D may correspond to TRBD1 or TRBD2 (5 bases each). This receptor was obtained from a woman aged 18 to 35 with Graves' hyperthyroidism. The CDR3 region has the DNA TGTGCCAGCACTGGGGGTTCCTACGAGCAGTACTTC. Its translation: CASTGGSYEQYF. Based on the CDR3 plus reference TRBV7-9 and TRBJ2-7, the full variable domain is DTGVSQNPRHKITKRGQNVTFRCDPISEHNRLYWYRQTLGQGPEFLTYFQNEAQLEKSRLLSDRFSAERPKGSFSTLEIQRTEQGDSAMYLCASTGGSYEQYFGPGTRLTVT.